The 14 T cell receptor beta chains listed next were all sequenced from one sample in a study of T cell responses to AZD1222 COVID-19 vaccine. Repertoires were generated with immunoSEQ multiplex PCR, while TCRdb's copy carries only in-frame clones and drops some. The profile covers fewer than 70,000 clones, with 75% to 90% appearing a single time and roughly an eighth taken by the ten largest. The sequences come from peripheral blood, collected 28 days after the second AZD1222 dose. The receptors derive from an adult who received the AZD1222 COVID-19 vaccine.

The CDR3 DNA reads TGTGCCAGCAGCGCACCAATCTCCATGCCTAGCGGCATCTACAATGAGCAGTTCTTC. Translating gives CASSAPISMPSGIYNEQFF. The chain combines TRBV9 with TRBJ2-1, with 7 bases aligning to TRBD2. With V trimmed by 3 bases and J by 3 bases, 18 bases remained unmatched. The V gene's germline CDR1 is SGDLS and CDR2 YYNGEE. CDR3 length: 19 residues.

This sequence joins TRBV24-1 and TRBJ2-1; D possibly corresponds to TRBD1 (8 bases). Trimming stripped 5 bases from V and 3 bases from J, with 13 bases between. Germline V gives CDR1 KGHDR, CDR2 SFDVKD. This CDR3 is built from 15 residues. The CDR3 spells CATSGTGGDYNEQFF. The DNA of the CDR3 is TGTGCCACCAGTGGTACAGGGGGGGACTACAATGAGCAGTTCTTC.

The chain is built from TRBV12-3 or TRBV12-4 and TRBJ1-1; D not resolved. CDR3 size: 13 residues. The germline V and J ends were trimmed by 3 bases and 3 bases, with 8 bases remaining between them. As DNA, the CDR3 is TGTGCCAGCAGTTTGGTTGAGGACACTGAAGCTTTCTTT. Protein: CASSLVEDTEAFF.

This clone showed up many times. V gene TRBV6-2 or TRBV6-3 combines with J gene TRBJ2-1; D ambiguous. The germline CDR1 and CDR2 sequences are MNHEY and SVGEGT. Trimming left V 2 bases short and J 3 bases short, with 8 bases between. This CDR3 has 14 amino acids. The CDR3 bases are TGTGCCAGCAGTTACGTCCTAGACTACAATGAGCAGTTCTTC. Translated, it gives CASSYVLDYNEQFF.

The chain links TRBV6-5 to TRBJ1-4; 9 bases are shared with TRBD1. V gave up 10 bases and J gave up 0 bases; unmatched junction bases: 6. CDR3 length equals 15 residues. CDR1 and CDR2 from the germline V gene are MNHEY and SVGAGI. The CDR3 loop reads CATLRQGATNEKLFF. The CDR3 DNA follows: TGTGCCACCCTGAGACAGGGGGCAACTAATGAAAAACTGTTTTTT.

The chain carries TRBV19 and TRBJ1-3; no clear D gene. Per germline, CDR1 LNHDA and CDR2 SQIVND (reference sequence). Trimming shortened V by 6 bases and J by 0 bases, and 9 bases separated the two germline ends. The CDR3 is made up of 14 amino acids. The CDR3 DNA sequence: TGTGCCAGTAGGCCTTGGGGCTCTGGAAACACCATATATTTT. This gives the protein CASRPWGSGNTIYF. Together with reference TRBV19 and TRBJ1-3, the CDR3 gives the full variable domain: DGGITQSPKYLFRKEGQNVTLSCEQNLNHDAMYWYRQDPGQGLRLIYYSQIVNDFQKGDIAEGYSVSREKKESFPLTVTSAQKNPTAFYLCASRPWGSGNTIYFGEGSWLTVV.

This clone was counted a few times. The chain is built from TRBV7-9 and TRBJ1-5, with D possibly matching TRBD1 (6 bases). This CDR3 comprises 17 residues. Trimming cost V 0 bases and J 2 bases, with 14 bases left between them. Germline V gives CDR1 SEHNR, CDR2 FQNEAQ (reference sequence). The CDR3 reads CASSLAVGGGGNQPQHF. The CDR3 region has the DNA TGTGCCAGCAGCTTAGCCGTCGGGGGGGGCGGCAATCAGCCCCAGCATTTT.

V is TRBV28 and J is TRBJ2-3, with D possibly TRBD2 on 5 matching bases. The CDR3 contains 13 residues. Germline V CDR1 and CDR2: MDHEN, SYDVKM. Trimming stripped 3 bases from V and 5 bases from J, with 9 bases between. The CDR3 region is CASSLRVVDTQYF. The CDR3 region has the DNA TGTGCCAGCAGTTTGAGGGTGGTAGATACGCAGTATTTT.

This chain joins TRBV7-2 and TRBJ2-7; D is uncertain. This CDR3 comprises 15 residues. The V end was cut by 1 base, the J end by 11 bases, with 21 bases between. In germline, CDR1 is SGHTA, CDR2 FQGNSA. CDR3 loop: CASSLDPTYTSLEYF. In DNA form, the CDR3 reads TGTGCCAGCAGCTTAGACCCTACTTACACGTCGTTGGAGTACTTC.

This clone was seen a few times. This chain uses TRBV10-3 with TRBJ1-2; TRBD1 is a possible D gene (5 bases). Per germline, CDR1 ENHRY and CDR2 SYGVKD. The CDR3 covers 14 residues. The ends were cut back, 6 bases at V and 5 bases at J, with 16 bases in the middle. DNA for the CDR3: TGTGCCATCAGACCGGGACTGAGGGAATATGGCTACACCTTC. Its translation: CAIRPGLREYGYTF.

CDR3 sequence reads: CASTPYTGTGTGELFF. The CDR3 region has the DNA TGTGCCAGCACCCCGTACACAGGGACGGGCACCGGGGAGCTGTTTTTT. The rearrangement links TRBV7-6 to TRBJ2-2; D may be TRBD1 (6 bases). CDR3 size: 16 residues. The V end was cut by 7 bases, the J end by 4 bases, with 19 bases between. Germline CDR1 reads SGHVS; CDR2 reads FNYEAQ.

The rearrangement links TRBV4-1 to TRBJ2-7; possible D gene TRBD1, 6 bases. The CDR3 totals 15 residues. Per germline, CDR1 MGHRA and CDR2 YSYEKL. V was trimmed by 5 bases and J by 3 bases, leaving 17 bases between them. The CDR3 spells CASSSTERGGYEQYF. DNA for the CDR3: TGCGCCAGCAGCTCAACGGAGCGAGGGGGCTACGAGCAGTACTTC.

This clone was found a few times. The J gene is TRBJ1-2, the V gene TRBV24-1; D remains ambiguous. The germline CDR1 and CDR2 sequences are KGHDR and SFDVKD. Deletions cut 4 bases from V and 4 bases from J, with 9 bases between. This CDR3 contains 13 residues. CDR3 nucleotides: TGTGCCACCAGTGAAGGTGGAAGCTATGGCTACACCTTC. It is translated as CATSEGGSYGYTF.

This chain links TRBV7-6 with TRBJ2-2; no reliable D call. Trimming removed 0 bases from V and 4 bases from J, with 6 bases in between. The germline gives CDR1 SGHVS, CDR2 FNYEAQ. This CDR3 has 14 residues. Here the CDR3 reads CASSLATLTGELFF. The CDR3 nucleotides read TGTGCCAGCAGCTTAGCGACCCTCACCGGGGAGCTGTTTTTT.